A single sample gave rise to the 25 T cell receptor beta chains below, sequenced in a study of tumor-infiltrating lymphocytes in localized non-small cell lung cancer. The protocol was immunoSEQ multiplex PCR, while the TCRdb copy is restricted to in-frame clones and leaves out a portion. The data show some 7,100 clones, about 61% seen once. Material: lung tumor tissue. The receptors here all came from a human donor with non-small cell lung cancer.

This clone was seen only a few times. The chain carries TRBV29-1 and TRBJ1-6; D is perhaps TRBD1 (5 bases). V lost 5 bases and J 10 bases, leaving 15 bases between the germline ends. Germline CDR1 and CDR2: SQVTM and ANQGSEA. This CDR3 is built from 13 residues. Here the CDR3 DNA reads TGCAGCGTTATCATACAGGAGGGCTCACCCCTCCACTTT. This sequence encodes CSVIIQEGSPLHF.

V gene TRBV7-9 combines with J gene TRBJ2-3, with D perhaps assigned TRBD1 or TRBD2 (5 bases each). Germline V lookup: CDR1 SEHNR, CDR2 FQNEAQ (reference sequence). The CDR3 covers 15 residues. Between the trimmed V and J ends, which lost 4 bases and 4 bases, there was a span of 15 bases. The CDR3 loop reads CASSSPAGRADTQYF. In nucleotides, the CDR3 is TGTGCCAGCAGCTCCCCGGCGGGCAGGGCAGATACGCAGTATTTT. The full variable domain, rest sourced from reference TRBV7-9 and TRBJ2-3, is DTGVSQNPRHKITKRGQNVTFRCDPISEHNRLYWYRQTLGQGPEFLTYFQNEAQLEKSRLLSDRFSAERPKGSFSTLEIQRTEQGDSAMYLCASSSPAGRADTQYFGPGTRLTVL.

CDR3 in DNA: TGTGCCAGCATGTACCGACAGGGTTACGAGCAGTACTTC. Translation: CASMYRQGYEQYF. The chain has TRBV6-1 and TRBJ2-7; 7 bases map to TRBD1. The CDR3 sequence is 13 residues long. J lost 4 bases, V lost 7 bases, and 7 bases had no gene match. In germline, CDR1 is MNHNS, CDR2 SASEGT.

This chain's CDR3 is CASSFSTMETEAFF. The DNA for the CDR3 is TGTGCCAGCAGTTTCTCTACTATGGAAACTGAAGCTTTCTTT. The chain carries TRBV28 and TRBJ1-1; D is undetermined. Germline V gene sequence: CDR1 MDHEN, CDR2 SYDVKM. The CDR3 covers 14 residues. V was trimmed by 3 bases and J by 5 bases, leaving 13 bases between them.

The rearrangement joins TRBV6-1 to TRBJ1-2; no definite D call. This CDR3 is 12 amino acids long. Germline V gene sequence: CDR1 MNHNS, CDR2 SASEGT. Trimming removed 3 bases from V and 4 bases from J, with 6 bases in between. CDR3: CASSEGSYGYTF. The CDR3 DNA follows: TGTGCCAGCAGTGAGGGCAGCTATGGCTACACCTTC.

This clone was seen a few times. The V and J genes are TRBV6-5 and TRBJ1-4, with D possibly matching TRBD1 (6 bases). The V gene lost 2 bases and the J gene lost 1 base, with 11 bases spanning the gap. Germline CDR1 is MNHEY and CDR2 is SVGAGI. This CDR3 has 16 amino acids. The chain's CDR3 is CASSYEGGGTNEKLFF. The CDR3 DNA sequence: TGTGCCAGCAGTTACGAGGGGGGAGGAACTAATGAAAAACTGTTTTTT.

V gene TRBV6-5 combines with J gene TRBJ2-5; perhaps D is TRBD1 or TRBD2 (5 bases each). The CDR3 has 14 amino acids. The ends were cut back, 6 bases at V and 5 bases at J, with 16 bases in the middle. Germline assignment: CDR1 MNHEY and CDR2 SVGAGI. CDR3 nucleotides: TGTGCCAGCAGGAGGGACCTAATCAGGGAGACCCAGTACTTC. As protein: CASRRDLIRETQYF.

This clone was recorded a few times. V is TRBV9 and J is TRBJ2-3; 9 nucleotides line up with TRBD2. V was pared by 5 bases and J by 5 bases, with 6 bases of the junction left unmatched. The CDR3 has 14 amino acids. Germline V gene sequence: CDR1 SGDLS, CDR2 YYNGEE. CDR3 nucleotides: TGTGCCAGCAGTCTTAGCGGGAGAGAAGATACGCAGTATTTT. It yields the protein CASSLSGREDTQYF.

This clone occurred a few times. The J gene is TRBJ2-5, the V gene TRBV27, with D perhaps TRBD1 (6 bases). V was shortened by 8 bases and J by 5 bases, with 15 bases between the two germline ends. CDR3 length: 13 residues. Looked up from germline, CDR1 is MNHEY and CDR2 is SMNVEV (reference sequence). CDR3 residues: CASGYTGKETQYF. Written as DNA, the CDR3 is TGTGCCAGCGGGTACACAGGGAAGGAGACCCAGTACTTC.

V and J are TRBV5-6 and TRBJ1-5; no reliable D call. Per the germline V gene, CDR1 is SGHDT and CDR2 is YYEEEE. Trimming took off 0 bases at V and 7 bases at J, with 5 bases between the two ends. The CDR3 is 12 residues long. The CDR3 spells CASSLAGQPQHF. The CDR3 DNA reads as TGTGCCAGCAGCTTGGCCGGACAGCCCCAGCATTTT.

The chain has TRBV9 and TRBJ1-1; the D is unclear. V was shortened by 0 bases and J by 2 bases, with 5 bases between the two germline ends. This CDR3 spans 13 amino acids. From germline, CDR1 is SGDLS and CDR2 YYNGEE. The CDR3 DNA sequence: TGTGCCAGCAGCGTAGTGGCAAACACTGAAGCTTTCTTT. Translation gives CASSVVANTEAFF.

This clone was found a few times. J is TRBJ1-6 and V is TRBV7-9; TRBD1 agrees at 7 bases. There are 16 residues in the CDR3. V trimming: 3 bases; J trimming: 7 bases; junction bases outside the gene matches: 9. CDR1 is SEHNR, CDR2 FQNEAQ, per germline (reference sequence). In DNA, the CDR3 is TGTGCCAGCAGCTTTCGAAGCGGGACAGCCAATTCACCCCTCCACTTT. Protein: CASSFRSGTANSPLHF.

The chain uses TRBV4-3 and TRBJ1-4; the match to TRBD1 covers 7 bases. The length of the CDR3 is 15 residues. J gave up 8 bases and V 3 bases, and 9 bases lay outside the gene matches. CDR1 is LGHNA and CDR2 is YSLEER in the germline V gene. The CDR3 loop reads CASSQEDRVGEKLFF. The CDR3 DNA reads TGCGCCAGCAGCCAGGAAGACAGGGTCGGGGAAAAACTGTTTTTT.

The gene calls are TRBV21-1 and TRBJ1-2; TRBD1, the D gene given by the table, was not confirmed from the DNA. TRBV21-1 represents a pseudogene. There are 16 residues in the CDR3. CDR3 nucleotide sequence: TGTGCCAGCAGCAAAGAAAGACAGGGGTGGGTCTATGGCTACACCTTC. It specifies CASSKERQGWVYGYTF.

The chain couples TRBV7-2 to TRBJ2-7; either TRBD1 or TRBD2 may fit D (5 bases each). CDR3 length equals 12 residues. Germline V lookup: CDR1 SGHTA, CDR2 FQGNSA. The germline V and J ends were trimmed by 5 bases and 6 bases, with 11 bases remaining between them. CDR3 DNA sequence: TGTGCCAGCAGCCAGGGACGGCTCGAGCAGTACTTC. Protein: CASSQGRLEQYF.

The table lists this clone with a few counts. This chain connects TRBV6-5 to TRBJ1-1, with 9 bases matching TRBD1. Losses at the gene ends were 6 bases for V and 5 bases for J; bases not matched to a gene: 4. The CDR3 has 13 residues. In germline, CDR1 is MNHEY, CDR2 SVGAGI. The CDR3 DNA follows: TGTGCCAGCAGGGGACAGGGCGGAACTGAAGCTTTCTTT. The encoded protein is CASRGQGGTEAFF.

This chain connects TRBV5-4 to TRBJ2-7; D may be TRBD2 (6 bases). Germline V gives CDR1 SGHNT, CDR2 YYREEE (reference sequence). The V end was cut by 4 bases, the J end by 4 bases, with 15 bases between. This CDR3 comprises 14 residues. Here the CDR3 reads CASSIDGSSYEQYF. The CDR3 nucleotides read TGTGCCAGCAGCATTGACGGGAGTTCGTACGAGCAGTACTTC. Full variable domain (rest looked up from reference TRBV5-4 and TRBJ2-7): ETGVTQSPTHLIKTRGQQVTLRCSSQSGHNTVSWYQQALGQGPQFIFQYYREEENGRGNFPPRFSGLQFPNYSSELNVNALELDDSALYLCASSIDGSSYEQYFGPGTRLTVT.

The chain is built from TRBV2 and TRBJ1-5; 8 bases agree with TRBD1. The CDR3 is made up of 15 amino acids. CDR1 and CDR2 (germline): SNHLY, FYNNEI. The V segment lost 4 bases and the J segment 0 bases; nucleotides outside the gene matches: 2. The CDR3 reads CASSVDRGSNQPQHF. The CDR3 DNA is TGTGCCAGCAGTGTTGACAGGGGTAGCAATCAGCCCCAGCATTTT.

The J gene is TRBJ2-1, the V gene TRBV4-1; TRBD1 agrees at 9 bases. Germline values: CDR1 MGHRA, CDR2 YSYEKL. Trimming removed 1 base from V and 2 bases from J; junction bases left unmatched: 3. The CDR3 covers 16 residues. The chain's CDR3 is CASSQARQGAYNEQFF. In DNA, the CDR3 is TGCGCCAGCAGCCAAGCTAGACAGGGGGCCTACAATGAGCAGTTCTTC.

Here the CDR3 reads CASSLRGIDYGYTF. CDR3 nucleotides: TGTGCCAGCAGCTTGAGGGGGATTGACTATGGCTACACCTTC. The gene calls are TRBV5-8 and TRBJ1-2; a weak D match, TRBD1 (6 bases). Germline assignment: CDR1 SGHTS and CDR2 YDEGEE. V dropped 1 base and J dropped 3 bases, with 10 bases sitting between them. The CDR3 runs to 14 residues. The variable domain in full, completed from reference TRBV5-8 and TRBJ1-2, reads EAGVTQSPTHLIKTRGQQATLRCSPISGHTSVYWYQQALGLGLQFLLWYDEGEERNRGNFPPRFSGRQFPNYSSELNVNALELEDSALYLCASSLRGIDYGYTFGSGTRLTVV.

V is TRBV28 and J is TRBJ1-2, with D hard to call. From germline, CDR1 is MDHEN and CDR2 SYDVKM. Deletions cut 6 bases from V and 2 bases from J, with 7 bases between. The CDR3 spans 12 residues. CDR3 bases: TGTGCCAGCAGAGAAGGGAACTATGGCTACACCTTC. Translated, it gives CASREGNYGYTF.

This chain joins TRBV7-9 and TRBJ2-5; D is tentatively TRBD1 or TRBD2 (5 bases each). The CDR3 length is 15 residues. V dropped 2 bases and J dropped 3 bases, with 13 bases sitting between them. Germline assignment: CDR1 SEHNR and CDR2 FQNEAQ (reference sequence). The CDR3 spells CASSLIPGPKETQYF. The CDR3 DNA reads TGTGCCAGCAGCTTAATCCCGGGACCCAAAGAGACCCAGTACTTC. Looking up the rest from reference TRBV7-9 and TRBJ2-5 gives the full variable domain: DTGVSQNPRHKITKRGQNVTFRCDPISEHNRLYWYRQTLGQGPEFLTYFQNEAQLEKSRLLSDRFSAERPKGSFSTLEIQRTEQGDSAMYLCASSLIPGPKETQYFGPGTRLLVL.

The genes are TRBV28 and TRBJ2-2; 9 bases are shared with TRBD2. CDR1 and CDR2 (germline): MDHEN, SYDVKM. Trimming at V came to 5 bases and at J to 6 bases, leaving 16 bases not matched to a gene. CDR3 length: 18 residues. The CDR3 protein is CASSRSLLAGSIPGELFF. As DNA, the CDR3 is TGTGCCAGCAGTCGCTCCCTACTAGCGGGCTCCATCCCCGGGGAGCTGTTTTTT.

By sample share, this clone is medium-sized. The chain recombines TRBV9 with TRBJ2-1; unclear D gene. Trimming removed 0 bases at V and 0 bases at J, with 7 bases between. The length of the CDR3 is 15 residues. Germline values: CDR1 SGDLS, CDR2 YYNGEE. CDR3 protein: CASSVGPSSYNEQFF. CDR3 DNA: TGTGCCAGCAGCGTAGGGCCGAGCTCCTACAATGAGCAGTTCTTC.

This clone is judged medium-sized. This sequence joins TRBV29-1 and TRBJ2-1; D is possibly TRBD1 (6 bases). This CDR3 is built from 15 residues. V lost 7 bases and J lost 0, with 16 bases in between. CDR1 is SQVTM, CDR2 ANQGSEA, per germline. The CDR3 sequence is CSASWGLSSYNEQFF. In DNA form, the CDR3 reads TGCAGCGCCTCTTGGGGGCTTAGCTCCTACAATGAGCAGTTCTTC.